The 22 T cell receptor beta chains below were found in one sample sequenced in a study of cytomegalovirus exposure and HLA in healthy donors. This PCR relied on a set of 60 Vbeta primers and 13 Jbeta primers. Assay used: immunoSEQ multiplex PCR; TCRdb lists only in-frame clones, some missing. The sample comprises over 55,000 clones, about two thirds of which are singletons, and 7.5% to 8% rests with the top ten. The material sequenced was PBMCs. The receptors were gathered from a man between 35 and 55 years old in good health and CMV-seropositive.

The CDR3 nucleotides are TGTGCCAGCAGGTCAGGGGGACGGAACACTGAAGCTTTCTTT. Its protein is CASRSGGRNTEAFF. V usage is TRBV6-5 and J usage is TRBJ1-1; 7 positions agree with TRBD1. The CDR3 is 14 amino acids. Germline CDR1 MNHEY, CDR2 SVGAGI. The J segment lost 1 base and the V segment lost 6 bases, leaving 5 bases of the junction unmatched.

V gene TRBV6-5 combines with J gene TRBJ1-2; no clear D. Germline CDR1 MNHEY, CDR2 SVGAGI. The CDR3 is 14 residues long. V dropped 6 bases and J dropped 3 bases, with 14 bases sitting between them. The CDR3 sequence: CASRRERLDYGYTF. In nucleotides, the CDR3 is TGTGCCAGCAGAAGAGAACGACTCGACTATGGCTACACCTTC.

Concerning this clone: Other DNA sequences within the sample encode an identical CDR3. This chain links TRBV6-4 with TRBJ1-1; tentatively, D is TRBD1 (6 bases). The V and J ends lost 0 bases and 4 bases respectively, with 9 bases between them. Germline V lookup: CDR1 MRHNA, CDR2 SNTAGT. The CDR3 extends over 14 amino acids. The CDR3 region is CASSDSSRGTEAFF. The CDR3 DNA reads TGTGCCAGCAGTGACTCAAGCAGGGGCACTGAAGCTTTCTTT.

Of note for this clone: The same CDR3 is also encoded by other DNA sequences in this sample. The chain employs TRBV5-1 and TRBJ1-1, with a possible D match to TRBD1 (5 bases). V was clipped by 0 bases and J by 1 base, with 7 bases between them. The germline V gene has CDR1 SGHRS and CDR2 YFSETQ. The CDR3 is 14 amino acids. Written as DNA, the CDR3 is TGCGCCAGCAGCTTGGGAAGGGGGAACACTGAAGCTTTCTTT. This codes for CASSLGRGNTEAFF. The full variable domain, with the rest looked up from reference TRBV5-1 and TRBJ1-1, is KAGVTQTPRYLIKTRGQQVTLSCSPISGHRSVSWYQQTPGQGLQFLFEYFSETQRNKGNFPGRFSGRQFSNSRSEMNVSTLELGDSALYLCASSLGRGNTEAFFGQGTRLTVV.

This clone has just one count. The rearrangement links TRBV5-1 to TRBJ1-1, with TRBD1 matching 8 bases. After removal of 3 bases from V and 8 bases from J, the junction contained 15 bases not matched to a gene. CDR1 and CDR2 from the germline V gene are SGHRS and YFSETQ. CDR3 size: 16 residues. This CDR3 reads CASSSTATGGPIEAFF. The DNA for the CDR3 is TGCGCCAGCAGCTCAACAGCCACAGGGGGACCCATCGAAGCTTTCTTT. Full variable domain (rest looked up from reference TRBV5-1 and TRBJ1-1): KAGVTQTPRYLIKTRGQQVTLSCSPISGHRSVSWYQQTPGQGLQFLFEYFSETQRNKGNFPGRFSGRQFSNSRSEMNVSTLELGDSALYLCASSSTATGGPIEAFFGQGTRLTVV.

The chain uses TRBV2 and TRBJ2-1, with 9 positions matching TRBD2. The V gene end was trimmed by 4 bases and the J gene end by 7 bases; junction bases not matched to a gene: 8. The V gene's germline CDR1 is SNHLY and CDR2 FYNNEI. This CDR3 is 15 amino acids long. CDR3 in amino acids: CASSVSLAGQNEQFF. In nucleotides, the CDR3 is TGTGCCAGCAGTGTGTCGCTAGCGGGGCAAAATGAGCAGTTCTTC.

The chain combines TRBV29-1 with TRBJ2-7; TRBD1 agrees at 9 bases. The germline V gene has CDR1 SQVTM and CDR2 ANQGSEA. This CDR3 has 15 amino acids. The V gene end was trimmed by 6 bases and the J gene end by 0 bases; junction bases not matched to a gene: 9. The CDR3 bases are TGCAGCGTGAACAGGGGGCAGGGGGACTCCTACGAGCAGTACTTC. Protein: CSVNRGQGDSYEQYF.

This clone was detected only once. The chain recombines TRBV25-1 with TRBJ2-7; 7 positions agree with TRBD1. Germline V gives CDR1 MGHDK, CDR2 SYGVNS. The CDR3 totals 13 residues. V shed 8 bases, J shed 3 bases, and the junction held 7 bases outside the gene matches. CDR3 amino acids: CASVRTGVYEQYF. The CDR3 region has the DNA TGTGCCAGCGTAAGGACAGGAGTCTACGAGCAGTACTTC.

This chain uses TRBV9 with TRBJ1-4; D is possibly TRBD1 (5 bases). Trimming took off 0 bases at V and 3 bases at J, with 9 bases between the two ends. Germline V lookup: CDR1 SGDLS, CDR2 YYNGEE. CDR3 length: 15 amino acids. CDR3 loop: CASSVVGEANEKLFF. In DNA, the CDR3 is TGTGCCAGCAGCGTAGTAGGGGAGGCTAATGAAAAACTGTTTTTT.

This clone was detected only a few times. The rearrangement uses TRBV11-1 and TRBJ2-4, with D possibly matching TRBD1 (5 bases). Trimming shortened V by 5 bases and J by 8 bases, and 16 bases separated the two germline ends. CDR3 length equals 14 residues. Germline CDR1 SGHAT, CDR2 FQDESV (reference sequence). CDR3 protein: CASSPAQGQDIQYF. CDR3 DNA: TGTGCCAGCAGCCCTGCGCAGGGTCAGGACATTCAGTACTTC.

This rearrangement joins TRBV2 to TRBJ1-5; 9 bases match TRBD1. There are 22 residues in the CDR3. J gave up 0 bases and V 4 bases, and 22 bases lay outside the gene matches. Germline CDR1 and CDR2: SNHLY and FYNNEI. The CDR3: CASSVSTPRRGQGPNSNQPQHF. The CDR3 nucleotides read TGTGCCAGCAGTGTGTCGACTCCCCGTCGGGGACAGGGACCGAATAGCAATCAGCCCCAGCATTTT.

In this sample, this clone turned up once. This chain links TRBV25-1 with TRBJ1-3; D is unclear. This CDR3 is 15 amino acids long. CDR1 and CDR2 from the germline V gene are MGHDK and SYGVNS. V lost 3 bases, J lost 2 bases, and 11 bases lay in between. The CDR3 sequence: CASSDLDGAGNTIYF. The CDR3 DNA reads TGTGCCAGCAGTGACCTGGACGGGGCTGGAAACACCATATATTTT.

J is TRBJ1-5 and V is TRBV18, with 7 bases aligning to TRBD1. Germline assignment: CDR1 KGHSH and CDR2 LQKENI. The CDR3 consists of 14 residues. The V gene end was trimmed by 3 bases and the J gene end by 4 bases; junction bases not matched to a gene: 3. As DNA, the CDR3 is TGTGCCAGCTCACCCGGGACAGATAATCAGCCCCAGCATTTT. It encodes CASSPGTDNQPQHF.

Only a few counts were recorded for this clone. The V call is TRBV7-2, the J call TRBJ1-5; D gene unclear. Germline-derived CDR1 and CDR2 are SGHTA and FQGNSA. The CDR3 is made up of 14 amino acids. V was trimmed by 1 base and J by 5 bases, leaving 9 bases between them. CDR3 protein: CASSLGSSHQPQHF. CDR3 bases: TGTGCCAGCAGCTTAGGCTCTAGTCATCAGCCCCAGCATTTT.

This chain links TRBV5-1 with TRBJ2-5, with 7 positions matching TRBD1. The CDR3 loop spans 13 amino acids. Germline V gene sequence: CDR1 SGHRS, CDR2 YFSETQ. J was trimmed by 0 bases and V by 7 bases; bases with no gene match: 3. DNA of the CDR3: TGCGCCAGCCGGGACAGTAACCAAGAGACCCAGTACTTC. This encodes CASRDSNQETQYF.

The V gene is TRBV5-1, the J gene TRBJ2-2; D ambiguous. Germline CDR1 and CDR2: SGHRS and YFSETQ. V was clipped by 0 bases and J by 4 bases, with 13 bases between them. This CDR3 has 16 residues. The DNA for the CDR3 is TGCGCCAGCAGCTTGGTGGCCACCCCGGGCACCGGGGAGCTGTTTTTT. Its translation: CASSLVATPGTGELFF.

This clone was detected a few times. This CDR3 reads CASSGQGDSNQPQHF. The CDR3 nucleotides read TGTGCCAGCAGCGGACAGGGGGATAGCAATCAGCCCCAGCATTTT. The chain is built from TRBV6-6 and TRBJ1-5, with 10 nucleotides matching TRBD1. V trimming: 6 bases; J trimming: 0 bases; junction bases outside the gene matches: 2. Germline V gene lookup returns CDR1 MNHNY and CDR2 SVGAGI (reference sequence). The CDR3 is made up of 15 amino acids.

CDR3 nucleotides: TGTGCCAGCAGTGACTCCGTGGCAGAGAGTATACCAGGGCGGGAGACCCAGTACTTC. Protein sequence: CASSDSVAESIPGRETQYF. The gene calls are TRBV6-4 and TRBJ2-5, with a weak D call TRBD1 (5 bases). The CDR3 is made up of 19 amino acids. V was shortened by 0 bases and J by 5 bases, with 25 bases between the two germline ends. Germline lookup yields CDR1 MRHNA and CDR2 SNTAGT.

This clone appeared a few times. The chain uses TRBV27 and TRBJ1-2, with 8 bases identical to TRBD1. The CDR3 is 12 amino acids. Germline V lookup: CDR1 MNHEY, CDR2 SMNVEV (reference sequence). V shed 5 bases and J 9 bases; nucleotides not matched to a gene: 5. CDR3 nucleotides: TGTGCCAGCAGTCATCAGGGGGCGAGCTACACCTTC. Amino acid sequence: CASSHQGASYTF.

The chain has TRBV5-4 and TRBJ1-3; D gene unclear. V was trimmed by 1 base and J by 0 bases, leaving 11 bases between them. Germline V gene lookup returns CDR1 SGHNT and CDR2 YYREEE (reference sequence). The CDR3 is 16 residues long. In DNA, the CDR3 is TGTGCCAGCAGCTTGCAACTTCCCGGCTCTGGAAACACCATATATTTT. This sequence encodes CASSLQLPGSGNTIYF.

For this clone: Compared with germline, one end of the junction differs, possibly owing to a read error. The V call is TRBV7-8, the J call TRBJ1-6; D may be TRBD1 (5 bases). Germline assignment: CDR1 SGHVS and CDR2 FQNEAQ. The CDR3 runs 16 residues. DNA for the CDR3: TGTGCCAGCAGCTTAGTAGTGGGACGGACTAATTCAGCCCTCCACTTT. As protein: CASSLVVGRTNSALHF.

This clone was recorded a few times. This chain links TRBV7-3 with TRBJ2-1, with D uncertain. The length of the CDR3 is 13 residues. The V gene lost 5 bases and the J gene lost 12 bases, with 17 bases spanning the gap. Germline CDR1 and CDR2: SGHTA and FQGTGA. In DNA, the CDR3 is TGTGCCAGCAGCCCTCAAGCTAGGAATCGGCAGTTCTTC. It is translated as CASSPQARNRQFF.